This T cell receptor (beta chain) was identified during a study of blood T cell repertoires in COVID-19. V lost 10 bases to trimming and J lost 3 bases, with 15 bases between them. The CDR3 is 13 residues long. Germline-derived CDR1 and CDR2 are ENHRY and SYGVKD. Data came from immunoSEQ multiplex PCR; TCRdb stores just in-frame clones and leaves some out. The table has over 350,000 clones, around 89% seen once. The chain employs TRBV10-3 and TRBJ1-2; D unclear. The specimen was peripheral blood. This sequence originates from a woman younger than 45 with acute or convalescent COVID-19. The CDR3 DNA reads as TGTGCCACCCGGCCAGGAGCGGACTATGGCTACACCTTC. Translation: CATRPGADYGYTF.